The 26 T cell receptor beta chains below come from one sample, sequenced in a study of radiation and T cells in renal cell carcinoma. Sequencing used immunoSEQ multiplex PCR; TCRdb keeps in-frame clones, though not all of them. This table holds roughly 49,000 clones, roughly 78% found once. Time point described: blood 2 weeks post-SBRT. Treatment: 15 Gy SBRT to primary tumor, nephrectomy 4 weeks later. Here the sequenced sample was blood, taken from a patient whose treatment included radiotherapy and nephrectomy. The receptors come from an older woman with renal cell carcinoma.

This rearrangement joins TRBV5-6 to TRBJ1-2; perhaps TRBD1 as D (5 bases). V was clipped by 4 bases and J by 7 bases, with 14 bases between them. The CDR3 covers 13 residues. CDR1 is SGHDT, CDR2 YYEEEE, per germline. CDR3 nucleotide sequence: TGTGCCAGCAGCGAGGCAGGGATTCGTGGCTACACCTTC. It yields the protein CASSEAGIRGYTF.

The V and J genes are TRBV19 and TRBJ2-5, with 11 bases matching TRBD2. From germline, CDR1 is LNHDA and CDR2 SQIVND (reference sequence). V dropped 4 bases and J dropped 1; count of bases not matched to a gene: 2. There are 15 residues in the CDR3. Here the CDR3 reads CASSTGLAAQETQYF. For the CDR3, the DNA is TGTGCCAGTAGTACGGGACTAGCGGCCCAAGAGACCCAGTACTTC.

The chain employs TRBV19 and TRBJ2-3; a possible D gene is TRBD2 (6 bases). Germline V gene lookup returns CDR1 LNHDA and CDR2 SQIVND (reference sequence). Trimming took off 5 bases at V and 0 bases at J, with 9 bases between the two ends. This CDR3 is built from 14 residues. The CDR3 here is CASSEAGSTDTQYF. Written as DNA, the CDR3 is TGTGCCAGTAGTGAGGCGGGGAGCACAGATACGCAGTATTTT.

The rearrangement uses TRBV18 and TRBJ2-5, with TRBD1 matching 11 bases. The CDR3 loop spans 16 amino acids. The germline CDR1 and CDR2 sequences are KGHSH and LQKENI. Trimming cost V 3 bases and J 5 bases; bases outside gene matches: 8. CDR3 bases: TGTGCCAGCTCACCCCCTCGGACAGGGGGCTTGGAGACCCAGTACTTC. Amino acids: CASSPPRTGGLETQYF.

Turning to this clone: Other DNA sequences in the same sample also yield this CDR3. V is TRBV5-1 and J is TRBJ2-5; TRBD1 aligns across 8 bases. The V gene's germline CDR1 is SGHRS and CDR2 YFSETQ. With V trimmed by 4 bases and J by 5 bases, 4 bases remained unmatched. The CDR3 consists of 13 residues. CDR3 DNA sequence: TGCGCCAGCAGCCAGGGGGCGCGGGAGACCCAGTACTTC. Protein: CASSQGARETQYF.

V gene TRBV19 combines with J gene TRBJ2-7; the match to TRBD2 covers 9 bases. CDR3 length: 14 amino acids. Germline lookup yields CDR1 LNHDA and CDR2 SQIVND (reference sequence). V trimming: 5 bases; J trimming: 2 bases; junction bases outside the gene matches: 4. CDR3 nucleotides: TGTGCCAGTAGTTTTAGCGGGGGACCCTACGAGCAGTACTTC. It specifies CASSFSGGPYEQYF.

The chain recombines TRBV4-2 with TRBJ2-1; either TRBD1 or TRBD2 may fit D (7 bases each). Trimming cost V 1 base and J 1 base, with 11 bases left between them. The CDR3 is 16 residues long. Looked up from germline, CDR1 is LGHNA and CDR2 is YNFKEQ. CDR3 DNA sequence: TGTGCCAGCAGCCAAGGCCAGGGGGGGTCCTACAATGAGCAGTTCTTC. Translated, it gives CASSQGQGGSYNEQFF.

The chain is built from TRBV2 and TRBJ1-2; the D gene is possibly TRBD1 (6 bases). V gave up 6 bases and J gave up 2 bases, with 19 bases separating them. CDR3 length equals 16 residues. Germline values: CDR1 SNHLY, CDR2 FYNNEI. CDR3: CASSANSGTKNYGYTF. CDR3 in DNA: TGTGCCAGCAGCGCGAATTCGGGGACAAAGAACTATGGCTACACCTTC.

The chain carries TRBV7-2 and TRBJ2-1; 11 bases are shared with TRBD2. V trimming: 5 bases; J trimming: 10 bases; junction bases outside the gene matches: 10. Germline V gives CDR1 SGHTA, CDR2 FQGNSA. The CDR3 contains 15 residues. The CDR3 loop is CASSPRVAGGREQFF. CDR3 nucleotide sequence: TGTGCCAGCAGCCCGAGGGTAGCGGGAGGGCGCGAGCAGTTCTTC.

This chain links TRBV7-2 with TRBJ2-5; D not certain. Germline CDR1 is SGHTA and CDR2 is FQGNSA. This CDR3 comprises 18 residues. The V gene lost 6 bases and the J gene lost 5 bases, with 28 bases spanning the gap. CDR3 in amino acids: CASSERRTALGIVETQYF. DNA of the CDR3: TGTGCCAGCAGTGAGCGTCGGACGGCCCTAGGGATAGTGGAGACCCAGTACTTC. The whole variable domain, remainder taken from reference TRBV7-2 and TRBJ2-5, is GAGVSQSPSNKVTEKGKDVELRCDPISGHTALYWYRQSLGQGLEFLIYFQGNSAPDKSGLPSDRFSAERTGGSVSTLTIQRTQQEDSAVYLCASSERRTALGIVETQYFGPGTRLLVL.

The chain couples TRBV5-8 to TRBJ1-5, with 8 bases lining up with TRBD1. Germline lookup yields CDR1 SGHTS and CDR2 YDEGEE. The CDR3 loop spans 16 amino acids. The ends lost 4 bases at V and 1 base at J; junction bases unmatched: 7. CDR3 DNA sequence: TGTGCCAGCAGCCTGACAGGGGTCGGGAGCAATCAGCCCCAGCATTTT. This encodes CASSLTGVGSNQPQHF.

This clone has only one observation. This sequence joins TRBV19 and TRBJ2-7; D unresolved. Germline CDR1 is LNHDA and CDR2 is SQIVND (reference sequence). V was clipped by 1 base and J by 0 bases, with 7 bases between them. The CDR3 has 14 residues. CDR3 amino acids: CASSIGIISYEQYF. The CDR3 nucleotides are TGTGCCAGTAGTATAGGGATTATCTCCTACGAGCAGTACTTC.

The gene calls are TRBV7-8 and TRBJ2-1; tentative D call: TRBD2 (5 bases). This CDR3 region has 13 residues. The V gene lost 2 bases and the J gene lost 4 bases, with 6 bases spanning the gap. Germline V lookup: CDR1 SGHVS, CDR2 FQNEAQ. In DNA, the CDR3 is TGTGCCAGCAGCTTAACGGGGTACAATGAGCAGTTCTTC. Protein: CASSLTGYNEQFF.

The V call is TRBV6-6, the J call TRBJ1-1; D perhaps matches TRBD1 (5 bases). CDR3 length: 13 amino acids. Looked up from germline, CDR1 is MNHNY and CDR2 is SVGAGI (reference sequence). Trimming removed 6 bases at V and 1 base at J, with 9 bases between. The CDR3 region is CASRSRENTEAFF. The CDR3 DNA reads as TGTGCCAGCAGGAGCAGGGAGAACACTGAAGCTTTCTTT.

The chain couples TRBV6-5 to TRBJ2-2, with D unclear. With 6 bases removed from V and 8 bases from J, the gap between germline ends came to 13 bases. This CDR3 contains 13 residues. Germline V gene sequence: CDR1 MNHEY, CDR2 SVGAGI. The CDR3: CASRTYGVGELFF. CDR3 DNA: TGTGCCAGCAGGACCTACGGTGTGGGGGAGCTGTTTTTT.

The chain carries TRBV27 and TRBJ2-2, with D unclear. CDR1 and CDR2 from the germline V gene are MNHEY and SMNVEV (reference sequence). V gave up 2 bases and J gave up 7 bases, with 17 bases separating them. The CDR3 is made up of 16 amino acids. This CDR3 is CASSLTYSPRVGELFF. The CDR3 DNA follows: TGTGCCAGCAGTTTAACGTATAGCCCGCGTGTCGGGGAGCTGTTTTTT.

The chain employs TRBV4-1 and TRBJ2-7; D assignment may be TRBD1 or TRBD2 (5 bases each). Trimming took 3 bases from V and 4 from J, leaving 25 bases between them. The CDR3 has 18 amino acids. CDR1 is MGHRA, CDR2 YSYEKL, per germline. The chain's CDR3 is CASSQNIWDPQTGYEQYF. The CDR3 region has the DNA TGCGCCAGCAGCCAGAACATCTGGGACCCCCAGACGGGGTACGAGCAGTACTTC.

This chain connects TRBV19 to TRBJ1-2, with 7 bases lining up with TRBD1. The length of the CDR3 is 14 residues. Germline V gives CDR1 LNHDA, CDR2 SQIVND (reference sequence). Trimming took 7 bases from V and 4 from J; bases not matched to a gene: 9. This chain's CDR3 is CASKTGQERYGYTF. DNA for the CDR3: TGTGCCAGTAAGACAGGACAGGAACGCTATGGCTACACCTTC.

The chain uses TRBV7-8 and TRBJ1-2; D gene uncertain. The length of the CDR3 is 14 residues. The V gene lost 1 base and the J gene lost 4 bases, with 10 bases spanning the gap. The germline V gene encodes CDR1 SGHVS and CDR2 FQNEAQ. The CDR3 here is CASSLDPVGYGYTF. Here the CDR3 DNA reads TGTGCCAGCAGCTTAGATCCCGTGGGCTATGGCTACACCTTC.

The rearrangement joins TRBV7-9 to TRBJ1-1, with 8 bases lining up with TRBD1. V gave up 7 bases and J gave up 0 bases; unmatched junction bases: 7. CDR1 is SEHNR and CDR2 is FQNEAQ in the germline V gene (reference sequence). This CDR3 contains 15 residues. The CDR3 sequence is CASTLGTGLNTEAFF. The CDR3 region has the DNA TGTGCCAGCACCCTAGGGACAGGCCTGAACACTGAAGCTTTCTTT.

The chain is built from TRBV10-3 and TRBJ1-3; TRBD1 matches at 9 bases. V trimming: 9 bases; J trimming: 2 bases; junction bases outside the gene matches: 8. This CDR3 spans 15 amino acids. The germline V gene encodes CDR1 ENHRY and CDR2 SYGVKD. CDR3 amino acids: CAIRGQGRPGNTIYF. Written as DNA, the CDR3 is TGTGCCATTCGTGGACAGGGGCGGCCTGGAAACACCATATATTTT.

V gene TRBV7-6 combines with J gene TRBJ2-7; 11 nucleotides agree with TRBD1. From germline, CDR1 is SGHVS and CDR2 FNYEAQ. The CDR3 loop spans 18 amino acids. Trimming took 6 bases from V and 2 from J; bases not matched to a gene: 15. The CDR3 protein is CASSHRTGGLPRTYEQYF. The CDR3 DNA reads TGTGCCAGCAGTCATAGGACAGGGGGCCTACCCAGAACCTACGAGCAGTACTTC.

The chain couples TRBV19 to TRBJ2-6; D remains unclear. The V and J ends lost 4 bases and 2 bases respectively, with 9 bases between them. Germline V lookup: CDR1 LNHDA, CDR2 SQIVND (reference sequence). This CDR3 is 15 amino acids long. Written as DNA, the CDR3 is TGTGCCAGTAGTACTTCGGACGCTGGGGCCAACGTCCTGACTTTC. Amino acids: CASSTSDAGANVLTF.

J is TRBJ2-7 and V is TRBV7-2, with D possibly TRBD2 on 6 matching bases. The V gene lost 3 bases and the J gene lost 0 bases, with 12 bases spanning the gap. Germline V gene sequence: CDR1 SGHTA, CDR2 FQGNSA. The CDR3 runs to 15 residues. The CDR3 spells CASSFSGTGSYEQYF. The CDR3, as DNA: TGTGCCAGCAGCTTTAGCGGAACCGGCTCCTACGAGCAGTACTTC.

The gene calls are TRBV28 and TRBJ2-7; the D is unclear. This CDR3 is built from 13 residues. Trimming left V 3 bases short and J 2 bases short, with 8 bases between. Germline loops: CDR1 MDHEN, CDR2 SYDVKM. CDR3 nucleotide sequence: TGTGCCAGCAGTTTCGGGTTAACCTACGAGCAGTACTTC. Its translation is CASSFGLTYEQYF.

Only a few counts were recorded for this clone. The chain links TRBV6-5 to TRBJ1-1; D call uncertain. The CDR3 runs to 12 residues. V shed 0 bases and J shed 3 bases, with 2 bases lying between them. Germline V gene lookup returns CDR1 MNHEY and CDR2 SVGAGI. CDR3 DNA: TGTGCCAGCAGTTACTCGGACACTGAAGCTTTCTTT. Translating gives CASSYSDTEAFF.